This T cell receptor beta chain is from a study of patients and donors after allogeneic stem cell transplantation. TCRdb processed the RT-PCR reads anew with MiXCR; each CDR3 protein has one entry. Found here are roughly 180,000 distinct CDR3 sequences, around two fifths of them singletons; the top ten hold about 35%. The sequenced sample consisted of blood, either unsorted or a sorted T cell fraction (not recorded which). This sequence was found in a human donor who was either an allogeneic HSCT recipient or a stem cell or donor lymphocyte infusion donor (not recorded which). It is not recorded whose cells these are; they may come from a transplant donor.

CDR3 residues: CASCPSGTGWLNEKLFF. CDR3 coding DNA: TGTGCCAGTTGTCCCTCCGGGACAGGGTGGCTTAATGAAAAACTGTTTTTT. The gene calls are TRBV19 and TRBJ1-4; the match to TRBD1 covers 9 bases. The germline CDR1 and CDR2 sequences are LNHDA and SQIVND (reference sequence). The CDR3 covers 17 residues. J gave up 4 bases and V 8 bases, and 14 bases lay outside the gene matches.